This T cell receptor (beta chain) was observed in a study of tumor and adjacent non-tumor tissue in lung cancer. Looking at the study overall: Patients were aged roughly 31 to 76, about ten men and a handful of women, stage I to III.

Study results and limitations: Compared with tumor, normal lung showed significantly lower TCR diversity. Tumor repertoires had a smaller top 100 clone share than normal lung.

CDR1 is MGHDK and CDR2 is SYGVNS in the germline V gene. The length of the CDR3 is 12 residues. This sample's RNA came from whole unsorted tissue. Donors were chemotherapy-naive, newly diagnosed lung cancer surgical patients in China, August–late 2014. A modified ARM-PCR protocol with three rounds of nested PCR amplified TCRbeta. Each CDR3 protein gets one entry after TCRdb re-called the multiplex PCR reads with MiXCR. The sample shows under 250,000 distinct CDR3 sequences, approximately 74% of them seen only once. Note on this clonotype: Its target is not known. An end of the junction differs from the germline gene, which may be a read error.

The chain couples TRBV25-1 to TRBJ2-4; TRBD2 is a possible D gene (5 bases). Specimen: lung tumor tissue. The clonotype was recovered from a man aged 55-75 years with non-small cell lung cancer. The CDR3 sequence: CACSEGGNIQYF. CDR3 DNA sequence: TGTGCCTGCAGTGAAGGCGGGAACATTCAGTACTTC. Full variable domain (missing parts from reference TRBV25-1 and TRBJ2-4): EADIYQTPRYLVIGTGKKITLECSQTMGHDKMYWYQQDPGMELHLIHYSYGVNSTEKGDLSSESTVSRIRTEHFPLTLESARPSHTSQYLCACSEGGNIQYFGAGTRLSVL.